These 10 T cell receptor beta chains originate from one sample sequenced in a study of shared clonotypes between healthy human individuals (dated by TCRdb to the early 2020s). The library was prepared using the immunoSEQ multiplex PCR assay. This is the immuneACCESS table as TCRdb keeps it, with only in-frame sequences that have V and J called. A part of the clones is gone; compared with another copy, unresolved V genes explain less than half, and the rest is unexplained. A total of under 1,100,000 clones appear in this sample, roughly 80% of them only once. Roughly 1.4% of the sample is in the top ten clones. Sequencing was carried out using memory CD4+ T cells sorted from blood. This specimen's cell subset or site label, per the study, means: CD45RA-negative fraction. The receptors shown here come from a man younger than 35 in good health.

This chain uses TRBV5-1 with TRBJ2-3; 11 nucleotides agree with TRBD2. J lost 6 bases, V lost 7 bases, and 10 bases had no gene match. The CDR3 length is 15 residues. Germline assignment: CDR1 SGHRS and CDR2 YFSETQ. The CDR3 loop reads CASGTLAGGIDTQYF. The CDR3 coding sequence is TGCGCCAGCGGAACCCTAGCGGGGGGAATTGATACGCAGTATTTT.

A remark on this clone: Different DNA sequences within this sample yield the same CDR3. This chain joins TRBV30 and TRBJ1-6, with D possibly TRBD1 on 6 matching bases. V shed 3 bases and J shed 0 bases, with 15 bases lying between them. Germline CDR1 and CDR2: GTSNPN and SVGIG (reference sequence). This CDR3 contains 17 residues. The CDR3 sequence is CAWRTTGLSSYNSPLHF. The CDR3, as DNA: TGTGCCTGGAGAACTACAGGGCTCAGCTCCTATAATTCACCCCTCCACTTT.

The chain joins TRBV30 to TRBJ1-1, with 10 nucleotides matching TRBD1. The V and J ends lost 7 bases and 1 base, in that order; junction bases with no gene match: 9. The CDR3 is 15 residues long. CDR1 is GTSNPN and CDR2 is SVGIG in the germline V gene (reference sequence). In DNA, the CDR3 is TGTGCCTCAACGGGGGACAGGGGAACGAACACTGAAGCTTTCTTT. Its protein is CASTGDRGTNTEAFF.

The rearrangement joins TRBV7-2 to TRBJ2-2; a weak D match, TRBD1 (5 bases). The V gene lost 5 bases and the J gene lost 1 base, with 17 bases spanning the gap. The CDR3 length is 17 residues. The germline V gene encodes CDR1 SGHTA and CDR2 FQGNSA. CDR3 in DNA: TGTGCCAGCAGCCTTTATAGGGGCCCAAAGAACACCGGGGAGCTGTTTTTT. Amino acids: CASSLYRGPKNTGELFF.

V is TRBV16 and J is TRBJ1-4; no definite D call. Per the germline V gene, CDR1 is KGHSY and CDR2 is FQNENV. The CDR3 contains 16 residues. Trimming removed 3 bases at V and 8 bases at J, with 19 bases between. The CDR3 loop is CASSQAGIGVSEKLFF. The DNA for the CDR3 is TGTGCCAGCAGCCAGGCCGGCATCGGGGTATCCGAAAAACTGTTTTTT.

The gene calls are TRBV30 and TRBJ1-2; 9 positions agree with TRBD1. CDR1 GTSNPN and CDR2 SVGIG come from the germline V gene (reference sequence). This CDR3 comprises 13 residues. Unmatched junction bases numbered 4, after V lost 1 base and J lost 7 bases. This chain's CDR3 is CAWSAQGAGGYTF. CDR3 DNA sequence: TGTGCCTGGAGTGCACAGGGGGCAGGTGGCTACACCTTC.

J is TRBJ1-4 and V is TRBV28; D gene unclear. CDR3 size: 14 residues. Trimming removed 3 bases at V and 7 bases at J, with 12 bases between. The germline CDR1 and CDR2 sequences are MDHEN and SYDVKM. This CDR3 is CASSLRQPTEKLFF. DNA of the CDR3: TGTGCCAGCAGTTTGAGGCAGCCGACTGAAAAACTGTTTTTT.

This clone was counted a few times. V gene TRBV5-1 combines with J gene TRBJ2-1; D may be TRBD1 (6 bases). CDR3 length: 15 residues. Germline lookup yields CDR1 SGHRS and CDR2 YFSETQ. V was trimmed by 3 bases and J by 0 bases, leaving 10 bases between them. CDR3 nucleotide sequence: TGCGCCAGCAGCTCCGGACAGAACTCCTACAATGAGCAGTTCTTC. This encodes CASSSGQNSYNEQFF.

V is TRBV18 and J is TRBJ2-5, with D possibly being TRBD1 or TRBD2 (6 bases each). CDR1 is KGHSH, CDR2 LQKENI, per germline. V gave up 2 bases and J gave up 3 bases, with 10 bases separating them. The CDR3 extends over 14 amino acids. The CDR3 bases are TGTGCCAGCTCACCAAGGGGGGCGGAAGAGACCCAGTACTTC. Its translation is CASSPRGAEETQYF.

This chain connects TRBV19 to TRBJ1-3; D is unclear. CDR3 length: 15 residues. Germline V gene sequence: CDR1 LNHDA, CDR2 SQIVND (reference sequence). The V end lost 6 bases, the J end lost 2 bases, and 14 bases lay between the germline ends. This CDR3 is CASSPSTGPGNTIYF. The CDR3 region has the DNA TGTGCCAGTAGCCCTTCGACGGGCCCTGGAAACACCATATATTTT.